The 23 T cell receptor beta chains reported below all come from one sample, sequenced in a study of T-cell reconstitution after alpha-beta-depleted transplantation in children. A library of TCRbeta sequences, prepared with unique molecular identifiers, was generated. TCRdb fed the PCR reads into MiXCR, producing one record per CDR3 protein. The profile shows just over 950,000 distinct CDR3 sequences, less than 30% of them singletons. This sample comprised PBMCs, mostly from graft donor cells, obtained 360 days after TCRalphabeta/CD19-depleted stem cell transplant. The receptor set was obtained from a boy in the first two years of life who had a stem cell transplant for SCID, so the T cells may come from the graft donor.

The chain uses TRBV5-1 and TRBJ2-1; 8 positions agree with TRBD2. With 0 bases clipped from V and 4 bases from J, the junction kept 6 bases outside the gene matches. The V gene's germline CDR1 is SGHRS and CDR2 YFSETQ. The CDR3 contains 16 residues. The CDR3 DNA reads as TGCGCCAGCAGCTTGGAAACGGGGGGGAAGTACAATGAGCAGTTCTTC. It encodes CASSLETGGKYNEQFF. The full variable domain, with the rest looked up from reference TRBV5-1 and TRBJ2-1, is KAGVTQTPRYLIKTRGQQVTLSCSPISGHRSVSWYQQTPGQGLQFLFEYFSETQRNKGNFPGRFSGRQFSNSRSEMNVSTLELGDSALYLCASSLETGGKYNEQFFGPGTRLTVL.

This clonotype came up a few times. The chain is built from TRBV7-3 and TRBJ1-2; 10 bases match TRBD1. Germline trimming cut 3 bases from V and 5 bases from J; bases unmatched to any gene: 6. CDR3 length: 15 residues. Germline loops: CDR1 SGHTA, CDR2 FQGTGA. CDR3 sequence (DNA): TGTGCCAGCAGCTTGACAGGGGGCGCGGGTTATGGCTACACCTTC. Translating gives CASSLTGGAGYGYTF. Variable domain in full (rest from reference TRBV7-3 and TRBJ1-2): GAGVSQTPSNKVTEKGKYVELRCDPISGHTALYWYRQSLGQGPEFLIYFQGTGAADDSGLPNDRFFAVRPEGSVSTLKIQRTERGDSAVYLCASSLTGGAGYGYTFGSGTRLTVV.

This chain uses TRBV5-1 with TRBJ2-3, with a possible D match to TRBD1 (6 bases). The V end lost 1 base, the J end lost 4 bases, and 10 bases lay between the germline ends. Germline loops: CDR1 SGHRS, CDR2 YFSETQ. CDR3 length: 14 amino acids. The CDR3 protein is CASSLISGADTQYF. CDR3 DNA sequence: TGCGCCAGCAGCTTGATCTCAGGGGCAGATACGCAGTATTTT.

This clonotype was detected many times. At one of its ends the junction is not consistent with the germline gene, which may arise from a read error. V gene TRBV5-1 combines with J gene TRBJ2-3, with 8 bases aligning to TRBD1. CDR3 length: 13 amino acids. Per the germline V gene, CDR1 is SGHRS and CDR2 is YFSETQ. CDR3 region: CASSLQGADTQYF. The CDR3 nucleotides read TGTGCCAGCAGTTTACAGGGGGCAGATACGCAGTATTTT.

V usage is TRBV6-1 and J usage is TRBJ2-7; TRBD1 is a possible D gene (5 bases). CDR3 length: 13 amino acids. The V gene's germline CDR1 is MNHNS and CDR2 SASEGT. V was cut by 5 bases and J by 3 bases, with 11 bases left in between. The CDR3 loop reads CASSRGRVYEQYF. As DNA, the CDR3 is TGTGCCAGCAGTCGTGGCAGGGTCTACGAGCAGTACTTC.

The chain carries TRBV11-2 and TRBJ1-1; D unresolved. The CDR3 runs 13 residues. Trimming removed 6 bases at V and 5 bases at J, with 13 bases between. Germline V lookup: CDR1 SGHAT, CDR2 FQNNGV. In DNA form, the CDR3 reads TGTGCCAGCAGTTGGAGTCCTAGGACTGAAGCTTTCTTT. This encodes CASSWSPRTEAFF.

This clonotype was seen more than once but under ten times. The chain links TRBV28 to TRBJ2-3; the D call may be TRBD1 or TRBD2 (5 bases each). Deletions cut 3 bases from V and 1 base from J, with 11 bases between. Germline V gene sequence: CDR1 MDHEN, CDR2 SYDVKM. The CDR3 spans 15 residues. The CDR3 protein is CASSLGRTRTDTQYF. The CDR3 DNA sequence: TGTGCCAGCAGTTTGGGACGGACCCGCACAGATACGCAGTATTTT.

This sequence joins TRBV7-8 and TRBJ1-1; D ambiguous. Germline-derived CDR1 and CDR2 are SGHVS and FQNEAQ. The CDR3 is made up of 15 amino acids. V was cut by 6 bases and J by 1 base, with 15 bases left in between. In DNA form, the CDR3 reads TGTGCCAGCAGGACTGTTCGAGGTAGGAACACTGAAGCTTTCTTT. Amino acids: CASRTVRGRNTEAFF.

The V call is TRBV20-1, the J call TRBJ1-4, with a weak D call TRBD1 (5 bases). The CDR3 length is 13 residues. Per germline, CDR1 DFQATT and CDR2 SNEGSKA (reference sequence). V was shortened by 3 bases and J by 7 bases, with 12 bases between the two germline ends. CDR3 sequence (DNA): TGCAGTGCTAGGGAGGGGCCTGGTGAAAAACTGTTTTTT. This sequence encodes CSAREGPGEKLFF.

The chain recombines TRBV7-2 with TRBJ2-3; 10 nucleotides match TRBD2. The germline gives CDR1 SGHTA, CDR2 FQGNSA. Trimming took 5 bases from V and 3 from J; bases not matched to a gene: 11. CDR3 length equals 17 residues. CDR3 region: CASSQWTSGEGTDTQYF. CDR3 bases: TGTGCCAGCAGCCAGTGGACTAGCGGCGAGGGGACAGATACGCAGTATTTT. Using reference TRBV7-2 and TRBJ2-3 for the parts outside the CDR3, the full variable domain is GAGVSQSPSNKVTEKGKDVELRCDPISGHTALYWYRQSLGQGLEFLIYFQGNSAPDKSGLPSDRFSAERTGGSVSTLTIQRTQQEDSAVYLCASSQWTSGEGTDTQYFGPGTRLTVL.

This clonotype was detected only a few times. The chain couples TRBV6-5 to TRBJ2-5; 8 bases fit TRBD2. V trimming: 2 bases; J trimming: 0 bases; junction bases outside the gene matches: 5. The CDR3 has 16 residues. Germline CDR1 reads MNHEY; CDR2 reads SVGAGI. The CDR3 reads CASSYAGTRNQETQYF. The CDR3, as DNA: TGTGCCAGCAGTTACGCAGGGACTAGGAACCAAGAGACCCAGTACTTC.

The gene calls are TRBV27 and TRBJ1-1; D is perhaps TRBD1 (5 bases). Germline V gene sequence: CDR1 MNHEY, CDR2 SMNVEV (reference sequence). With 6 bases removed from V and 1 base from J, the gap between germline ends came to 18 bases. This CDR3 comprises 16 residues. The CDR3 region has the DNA TGTGCCAGCAGCCCAATCCTCAGGGCCGAGAACACTGAAGCTTTCTTT. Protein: CASSPILRAENTEAFF.

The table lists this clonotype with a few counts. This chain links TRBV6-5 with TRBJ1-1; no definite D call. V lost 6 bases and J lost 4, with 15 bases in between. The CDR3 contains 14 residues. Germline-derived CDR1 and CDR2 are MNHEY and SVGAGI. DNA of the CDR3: TGTGCCAGCAGCCGTACCTGGGGTGGCACTGAAGCTTTCTTT. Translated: CASSRTWGGTEAFF.

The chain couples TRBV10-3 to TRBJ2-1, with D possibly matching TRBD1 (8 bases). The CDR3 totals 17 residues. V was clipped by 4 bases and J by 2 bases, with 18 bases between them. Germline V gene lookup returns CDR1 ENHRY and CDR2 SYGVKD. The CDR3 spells CAISGRGGQATYNEQFF. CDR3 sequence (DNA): TGTGCCATCAGTGGACGCGGGGGACAGGCTACCTACAATGAGCAGTTCTTC.

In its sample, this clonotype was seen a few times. The CDR3 is CASSLSIGQVPGANVLTF. The DNA for the CDR3 is TGTGCCAGCAGTTTATCGATTGGACAGGTCCCTGGGGCCAACGTCCTGACTTTC. The V call is TRBV27, the J call TRBJ2-6, with 7 positions matching TRBD1. CDR1 and CDR2 (germline): MNHEY, SMNVEV (reference sequence). J gave up 2 bases and V 0 bases, and 7 bases lay outside the gene matches. This CDR3 is 18 amino acids long.

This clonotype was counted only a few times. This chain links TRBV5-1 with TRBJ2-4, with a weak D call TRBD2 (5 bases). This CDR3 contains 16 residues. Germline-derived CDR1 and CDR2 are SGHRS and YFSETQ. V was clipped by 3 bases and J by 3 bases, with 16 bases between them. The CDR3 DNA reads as TGCGCCAGCAGCTATGGACCGAAGAGGGACAAAAACATTCAGTACTTC. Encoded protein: CASSYGPKRDKNIQYF.

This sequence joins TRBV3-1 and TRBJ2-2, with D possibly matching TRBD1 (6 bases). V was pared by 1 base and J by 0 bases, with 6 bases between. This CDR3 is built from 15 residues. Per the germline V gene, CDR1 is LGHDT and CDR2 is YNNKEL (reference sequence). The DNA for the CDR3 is TGTGCCAGCAGCCAAGCAGGGGCGAACACCGGGGAGCTGTTTTTT. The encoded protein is CASSQAGANTGELFF.

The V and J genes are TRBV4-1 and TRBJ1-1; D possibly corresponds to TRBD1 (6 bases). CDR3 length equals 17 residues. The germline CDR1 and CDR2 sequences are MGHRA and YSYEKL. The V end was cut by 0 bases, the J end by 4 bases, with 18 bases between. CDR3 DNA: TGCGCCAGCAGCCAAGATCCGAACAGGGCTATAGGCACTGAAGCTTTCTTT. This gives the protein CASSQDPNRAIGTEAFF.

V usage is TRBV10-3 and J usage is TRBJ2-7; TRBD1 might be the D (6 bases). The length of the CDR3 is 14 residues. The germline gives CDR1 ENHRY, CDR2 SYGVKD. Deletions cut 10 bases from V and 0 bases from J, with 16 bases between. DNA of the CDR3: TGTGCCACACTAGAACAGGGCAGCTCCTACGAGCAGTACTTC. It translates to CATLEQGSSYEQYF.

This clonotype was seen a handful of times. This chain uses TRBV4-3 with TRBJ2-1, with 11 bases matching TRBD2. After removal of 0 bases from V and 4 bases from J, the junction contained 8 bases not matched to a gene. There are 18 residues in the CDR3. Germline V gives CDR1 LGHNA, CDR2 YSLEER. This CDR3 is CASSQDPGSGGDYNEQFF. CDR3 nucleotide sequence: TGCGCCAGCAGCCAAGATCCCGGTAGCGGGGGGGATTACAATGAGCAGTTCTTC.

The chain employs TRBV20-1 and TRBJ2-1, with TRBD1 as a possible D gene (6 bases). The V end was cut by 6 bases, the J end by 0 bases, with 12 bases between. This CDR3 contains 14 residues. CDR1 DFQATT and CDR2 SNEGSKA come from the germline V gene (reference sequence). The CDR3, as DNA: TGCAGTGCACAGACAGGACTCTCCTACAATGAGCAGTTCTTC. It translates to CSAQTGLSYNEQFF.

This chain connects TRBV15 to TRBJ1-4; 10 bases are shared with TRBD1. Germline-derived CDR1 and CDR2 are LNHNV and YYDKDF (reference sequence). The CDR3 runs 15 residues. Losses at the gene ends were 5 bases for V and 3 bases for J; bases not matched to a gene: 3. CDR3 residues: CATSGGQGANEKLFF. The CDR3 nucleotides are TGTGCCACCAGCGGCGGACAGGGGGCTAATGAAAAACTGTTTTTT.

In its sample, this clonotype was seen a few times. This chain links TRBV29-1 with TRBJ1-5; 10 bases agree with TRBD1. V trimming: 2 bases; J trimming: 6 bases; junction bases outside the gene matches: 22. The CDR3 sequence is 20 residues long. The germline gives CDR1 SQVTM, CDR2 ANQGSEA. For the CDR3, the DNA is TGCAGCGTTGAATGCGATGGCCGGGACAGGGGCATGAAGTCGGGTCAGCCCCAGCATTTT. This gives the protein CSVECDGRDRGMKSGQPQHF.